The entry below gives a single T cell receptor beta chain sequence along with its context. This CDR3 has 14 amino acids. V lost 5 bases and J 2 bases, leaving 12 bases between the germline ends. Germline values: CDR1 SGHVS, CDR2 FQNEAQ. Assay: immunoSEQ multiplex PCR; the TCRdb copy retains only in-frame clones and omits some. The table lists about 80,000 clones, 70% to 90% of them singletons. The sample belongs to a study of blood T cell repertoires in COVID-19. The sample taken for sequencing was peripheral blood. The V and J genes are TRBV7-8 and TRBJ1-2, with D possibly TRBD1 on 5 matching bases. This TCR derives from a woman of 80 years or more with acute or convalescent COVID-19. CDR3 amino acids: CASSRVGQNYGYTF. In nucleotides, the CDR3 is TGTGCCAGCAGCCGAGTGGGGCAAAACTATGGCTACACCTTC.